Included here is one TCR beta chain sequence, with context. Its cognate antigen is unknown. The CDR3 loop spans 17 amino acids. V gave up 3 bases and J gave up 0 bases, with 15 bases separating them. The germline gives CDR1 SGHNT, CDR2 YYREEE (reference sequence). The sample comes from a study of beta chain features in type 1 diabetes. Study-level points and caveats: Patients showed naive, central memory and Treg TCRB repertoires that appeared more similar than those of healthy donors. VDJ junctions from type 1 diabetes patients carried fewer insertions and larger deletions. Among all four CD4+ subsets, Type 1 diabetes patients had TCRB CDR3s that were moderately but significantly shorter.

The whole isolated RNA underwent reverse transcription, so sequencing captured expressed TCRB transcripts. Repertoires were generated with immunoSEQ multiplex PCR, while TCRdb's copy carries only in-frame clones and drops some. The sample lists 500,000 to 800,000 clones; roughly 12% were seen once. The TCR comes from a man younger than 45 with type 1 diabetes. Sequencing used naive CD4+ T cells from blood. The V and J genes are TRBV5-4 and TRBJ1-4; TRBD1 might be the D (5 bases). In DNA form, the CDR3 reads TGTGCCAGCAGCTATGGGACGACCGGATCAACTAATGAAAAACTGTTTTTT. It yields the protein CASSYGTTGSTNEKLFF.